These 9 T cell receptor beta chains originate from one sample sequenced in a study of blood T cell repertoires in COVID-19. Profiling relied on immunoSEQ multiplex PCR, and the TCRdb table lists in-frame clones only, not all of them. The sample records over 130,000 clones, approximately 83% being singletons. Sequencing was carried out using peripheral blood. These receptors originate from a woman aged 55-70 years with acute or convalescent COVID-19.

This chain links TRBV2 with TRBJ1-5; TRBD1 might be the D (6 bases). V was shortened by 1 base and J by 15 bases, with 10 bases between the two germline ends. The germline V gene has CDR1 SNHLY and CDR2 FYNNEI. The CDR3 length is 11 residues. CDR3 residues: CASSEDRVLHF. Here the CDR3 DNA reads TGTGCCAGCAGTGAAGACAGGGTGTTGCATTTT.

The V gene is TRBV3-1 (or the pseudogene TRBV3-2), the J gene TRBJ2-1; 8 bases map to TRBD2. The V gene end was trimmed by 1 base and the J gene end by 5 bases; junction bases not matched to a gene: 7. CDR3 length: 16 residues. Germline V gives CDR1 LGHDT, CDR2 YNNKEL (reference sequence). The CDR3 sequence: CASSQGYSGTDNEQFF. CDR3 coding DNA: TGTGCCAGCAGCCAAGGTTATAGCGGGACCGACAATGAGCAGTTCTTC.

The genes are TRBV7-3 and TRBJ2-2; 13 nucleotides align to TRBD2. The CDR3 covers 15 residues. The V gene end was trimmed by 5 bases and the J gene end by 10 bases; junction bases not matched to a gene: 7. The germline V gene has CDR1 SGHTA and CDR2 FQGTGA. CDR3 residues: CASSQTTSGRAELFF. The DNA for the CDR3 is TGTGCCAGCAGCCAAACAACTAGCGGGAGGGCGGAGCTGTTTTTT.

This rearrangement joins TRBV7-2 to TRBJ1-6; 7 bases fit TRBD1. With V trimmed by 1 base and J by 8 bases, 14 bases remained unmatched. The V gene's germline CDR1 is SGHTA and CDR2 FQGNSA. CDR3 length: 18 residues. DNA of the CDR3: TGTGCCAGCAGCTTAGGGGTAGGGCAGACAGGGTGGGATTCACCCCTCCACTTT. This translates into CASSLGVGQTGWDSPLHF.

The rearrangement links TRBV20-1 to TRBJ2-7, with D unclear. V was pared by 6 bases and J by 7 bases, with 7 bases between. The CDR3 is made up of 9 amino acids. Germline-derived CDR1 and CDR2 are DFQATT and SNEGSKA (reference sequence). CDR3 in DNA: TGCAGTGCCACTGAAGAGCAGTACTTC. It specifies CSATEEQYF.

This chain links TRBV7-9 with TRBJ2-3, with D possibly TRBD2 on 5 matching bases. CDR1 is SEHNR and CDR2 is FQNEAQ in the germline V gene (reference sequence). The CDR3 length is 16 residues. V shed 5 bases and J shed 1 base, with 16 bases lying between them. CDR3 sequence reads: CASSLGRGLGTDTQYF. In DNA, the CDR3 is TGTGCCAGCAGCCTGGGCAGAGGGCTTGGCACAGATACGCAGTATTTT. Together with reference TRBV7-9 and TRBJ2-3, the CDR3 gives the full variable domain: DTGVSQNPRHKITKRGQNVTFRCDPISEHNRLYWYRQTLGQGPEFLTYFQNEAQLEKSRLLSDRFSAERPKGSFSTLEIQRTEQGDSAMYLCASSLGRGLGTDTQYFGPGTRLTVL.

The rearrangement uses TRBV15 and TRBJ2-7; D is perhaps TRBD2 (5 bases). Trimming removed 0 bases from V and 6 bases from J, with 12 bases in between. This CDR3 has 14 amino acids. CDR1 and CDR2 from the germline V gene are LNHNV and YYDKDF (reference sequence). CDR3 loop: CATSREAGIPEQYF. The CDR3 nucleotides read TGTGCCACCAGCAGAGAAGCCGGGATCCCCGAGCAGTACTTC.

This rearrangement joins TRBV3-1 (or the pseudogene TRBV3-2) to TRBJ2-1; TRBD2 agrees at 8 bases. The CDR3 covers 17 residues. Germline V CDR1 and CDR2: LGHDT, YNNKEL (reference sequence). The junction had 8 bases not matched to a gene; V was cut back by 1 base and J by 3 bases. CDR3 protein: CASSQGAGRAGYNEQFF. As DNA, the CDR3 is TGTGCCAGCAGCCAAGGGGCCGGGAGGGCCGGCTACAATGAGCAGTTCTTC.

The chain joins TRBV30 to TRBJ1-3, with 8 bases that match TRBD1. Germline CDR1 GTSNPN, CDR2 SVGIG (reference sequence). Losses at the gene ends were 4 bases for V and 0 bases for J; bases not matched to a gene: 8. The CDR3 covers 16 residues. Here the CDR3 DNA reads TGTGCCTGGACTACAGGGGGACCCCCCTCTGGAAACACCATATATTTT. Translated, it gives CAWTTGGPPSGNTIYF.